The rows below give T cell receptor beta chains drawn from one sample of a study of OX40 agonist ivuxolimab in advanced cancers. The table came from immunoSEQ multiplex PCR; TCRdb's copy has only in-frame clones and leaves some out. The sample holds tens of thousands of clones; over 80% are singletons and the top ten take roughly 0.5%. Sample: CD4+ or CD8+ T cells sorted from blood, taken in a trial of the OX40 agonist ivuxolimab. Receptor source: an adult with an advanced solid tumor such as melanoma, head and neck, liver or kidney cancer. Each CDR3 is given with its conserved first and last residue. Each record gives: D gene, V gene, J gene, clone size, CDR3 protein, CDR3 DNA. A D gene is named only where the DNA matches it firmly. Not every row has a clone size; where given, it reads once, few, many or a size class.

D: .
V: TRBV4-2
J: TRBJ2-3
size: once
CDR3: CASSPTGDRDTQYF
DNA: TGTGCCAGCAGCCCCACGGGAGACCGGGATACGCAGTATTTT

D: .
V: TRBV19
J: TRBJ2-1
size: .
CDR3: CASSINGRGNEQFF
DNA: TGTGCCAGTAGTATAAATGGGAGGGGGAATGAGCAGTTCTTC

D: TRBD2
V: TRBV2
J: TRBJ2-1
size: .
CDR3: CASSEFKRESLNEQFF
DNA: TGTGCCAGCAGTGAATTCAAGCGGGAGTCGCTGAATGAGCAGTTCTTC

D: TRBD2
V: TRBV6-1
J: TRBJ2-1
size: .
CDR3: CASSIAGTSGNEQFF
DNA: TGTGCCAGCAGTATCGCCGGGACTAGCGGCAATGAGCAGTTCTTC

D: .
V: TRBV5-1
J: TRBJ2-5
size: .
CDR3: CASSPIARREETQYF
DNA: TGCGCCAGCAGCCCCATCGCAAGGCGGGAAGAGACCCAGTACTTC

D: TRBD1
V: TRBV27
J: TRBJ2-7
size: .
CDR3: CASSLSRTGLTNEQYF
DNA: TGTGCCAGCAGTTTATCACGGACAGGGTTGACTAACGAGCAGTACTTC

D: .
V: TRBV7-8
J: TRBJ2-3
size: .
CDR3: CASSFPTGFTDTQYF
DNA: TGTGCCAGCAGCTTTCCGACTGGATTCACAGATACGCAGTATTTT

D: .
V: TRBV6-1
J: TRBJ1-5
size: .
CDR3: CASSEERRLGNQPQHF
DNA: TGTGCCAGCAGTGAAGAGAGGCGCTTGGGCAATCAGCCCCAGCATTTT

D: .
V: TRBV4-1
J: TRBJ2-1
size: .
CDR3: CASSQQRSYNEQFF
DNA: TGCGCCAGCAGCCAACAGCGGTCCTACAATGAGCAGTTCTTC

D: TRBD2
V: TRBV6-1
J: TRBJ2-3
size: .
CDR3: CASSPTSGSRDTQYF
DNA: TGTGCCAGCAGCCCTACTAGCGGGAGTAGGGATACGCAGTATTTT

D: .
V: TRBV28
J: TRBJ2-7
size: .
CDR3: CASSGGLTYEQYF
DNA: TGTGCCAGCAGTGGGGGACTGACCTACGAGCAGTACTTC

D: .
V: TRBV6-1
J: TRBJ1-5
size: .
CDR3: CASSSGEGGNQPQHF
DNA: TGTGCCAGCAGCTCCGGCGAGGGGGGCAATCAGCCCCAGCATTTT

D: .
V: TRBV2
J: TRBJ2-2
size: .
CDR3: CASSESTNTGELFF
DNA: TGTGCCAGCAGTGAATCGACGAACACCGGGGAGCTGTTTTTT

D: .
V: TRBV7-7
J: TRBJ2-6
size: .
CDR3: CASSGVCSATKSGNVLTF
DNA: TGTGCCAGCAGCGGCGTATGTAGTGCCACAAAGTCGGGCAACGTCCTGACTTTC

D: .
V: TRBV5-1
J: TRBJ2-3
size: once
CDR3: CASSLGAGIDTQYF
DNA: TGCGCCAGCAGCTTGGGGGCGGGCATAGATACGCAGTATTTT

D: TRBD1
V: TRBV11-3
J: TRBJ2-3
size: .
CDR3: CASSLGPHRGGENTQYF
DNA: TGTGCCAGCAGCTTAGGCCCCCACAGGGGTGGTGAGAATACGCAGTATTTT

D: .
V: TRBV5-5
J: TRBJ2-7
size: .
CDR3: CASSPRMAAGGSSYEQYF
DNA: TGTGCCAGCAGCCCGAGGATGGCAGCAGGGGGGAGCTCCTACGAGCAGTACTTC

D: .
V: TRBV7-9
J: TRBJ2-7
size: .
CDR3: CASSPKRASPGYGVSEQYF
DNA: TGTGCCAGCAGCCCTAAGCGGGCGTCTCCGGGGTACGGGGTCTCCGAGCAGTACTTC

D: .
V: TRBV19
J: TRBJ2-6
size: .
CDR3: CASSKDRANVLTF
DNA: TGTGCCAGTAGTAAGGACAGGGCCAACGTCCTGACTTTC

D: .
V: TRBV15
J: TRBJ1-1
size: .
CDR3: CATSRDEGQEAFF
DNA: TGTGCCACCAGCAGAGATGAGGGACAAGAAGCTTTCTTT

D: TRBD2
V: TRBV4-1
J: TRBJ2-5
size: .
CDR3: CASSQVLAGGPLETQYF
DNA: TGCGCCAGCAGCCAGGTACTAGCGGGAGGGCCTTTGGAGACCCAGTACTTC

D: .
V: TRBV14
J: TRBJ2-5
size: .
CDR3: CASSQVRTQETQYF
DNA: TGTGCCAGCAGCCAAGTCCGCACCCAAGAGACCCAGTACTTC

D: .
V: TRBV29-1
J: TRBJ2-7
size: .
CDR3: CSVAAGPSYEQYF
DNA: TGCAGCGTTGCGGCGGGACCCTCCTACGAGCAGTACTTC

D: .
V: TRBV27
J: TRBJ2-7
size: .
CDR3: CASSLSRRLTSGQQYF
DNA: TGTGCCAGCAGTTTATCACGCCGACTGACTTCAGGGCAGCAGTACTTC

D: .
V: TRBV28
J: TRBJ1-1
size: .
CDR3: CASIPGPPRAEAFF
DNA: TGTGCCAGCATCCCGGGTCCCCCGAGGGCTGAAGCTTTCTTT

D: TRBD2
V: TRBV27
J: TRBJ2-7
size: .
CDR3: CASSPLLAGPTYEQYF
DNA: TGTGCCAGCAGCCCCCTCTTAGCGGGACCCACCTACGAGCAGTACTTC

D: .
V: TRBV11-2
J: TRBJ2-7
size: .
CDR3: CASSLTDSPFYEQYF
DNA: TGTGCCAGCAGCTTGACAGACTCTCCTTTCTACGAGCAGTACTTC

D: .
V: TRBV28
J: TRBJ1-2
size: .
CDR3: CASSLPFNYGYTF
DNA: TGTGCCAGCAGTTTGCCATTTAACTATGGCTACACCTTC

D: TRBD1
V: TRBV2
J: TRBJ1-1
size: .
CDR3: CASSDLGRGVNTEAFF
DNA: TGTGCCAGCAGTGATCTAGGCAGGGGGGTGAACACTGAAGCTTTCTTT

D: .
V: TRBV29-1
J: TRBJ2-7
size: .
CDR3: CSATDISTYEQYF
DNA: TGCAGCGCAACGGACATTTCAACCTACGAGCAGTACTTC

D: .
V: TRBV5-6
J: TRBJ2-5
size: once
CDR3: CASATGAGVETQYF
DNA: TGTGCCAGCGCTACTGGAGCGGGTGTGGAGACCCAGTACTTC

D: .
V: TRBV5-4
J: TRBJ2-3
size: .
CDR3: CASSRAGSGSTDTQYF
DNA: TGTGCCAGCAGCCGAGCCGGATCTGGGAGCACAGATACGCAGTATTTT

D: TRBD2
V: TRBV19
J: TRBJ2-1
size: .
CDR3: CASSMGLAGGFNEQFF
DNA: TGTGCCAGTAGTATGGGACTAGCGGGAGGTTTCAATGAGCAGTTCTTC

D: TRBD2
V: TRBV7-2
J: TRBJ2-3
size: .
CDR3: CASSYLRLAGGADTQYF
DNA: TGTGCCAGCAGCTACTTAAGACTAGCGGGAGGGGCGGATACGCAGTATTTT

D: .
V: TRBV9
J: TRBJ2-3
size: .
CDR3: CASSARDLVTDTQYF
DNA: TGTGCCAGCAGCGCCCGGGACTTGGTCACAGATACGCAGTATTTT

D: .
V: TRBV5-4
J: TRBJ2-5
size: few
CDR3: CASSLGGFGVQETQYF
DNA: TGTGCCAGCAGCTTGGGAGGGTTCGGGGTTCAAGAGACCCAGTACTTC

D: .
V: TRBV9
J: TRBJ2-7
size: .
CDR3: CASSVGIQGEQYF
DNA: TGTGCCAGCAGCGTCGGGATCCAGGGCGAGCAGTACTTC

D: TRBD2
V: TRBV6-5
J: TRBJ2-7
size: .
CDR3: CASSGSGDPYEQYF
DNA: TGTGCCAGCAGCGGTAGCGGGGATCCCTACGAGCAGTACTTC

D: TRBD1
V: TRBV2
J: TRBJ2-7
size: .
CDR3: CASSLLGTGTYEQYF
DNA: TGTGCCAGCAGTCTCCTGGGGACAGGGACCTACGAGCAGTACTTC

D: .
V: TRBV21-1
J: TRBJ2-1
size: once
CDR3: CASSTRRTRSYNEQFF
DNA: TGTGCCAGCAGCACGCGGAGGACCCGCTCCTACAATGAGCAGTTCTTC

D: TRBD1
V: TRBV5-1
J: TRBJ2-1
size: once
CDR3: CASSVDRVVNEQFF
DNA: TGCGCCAGCAGCGTGGACAGGGTAGTGAATGAGCAGTTCTTC

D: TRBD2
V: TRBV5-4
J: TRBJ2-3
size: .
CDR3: CASSWPGLAGKDTQYF
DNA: TGTGCCAGCAGCTGGCCGGGACTAGCGGGTAAAGATACGCAGTATTTT

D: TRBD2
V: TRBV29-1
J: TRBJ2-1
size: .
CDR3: CSAGTSGTNEQFF
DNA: TGCAGCGCCGGGACTAGCGGGACTAATGAGCAGTTCTTC

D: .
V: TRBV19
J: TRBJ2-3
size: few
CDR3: CASSQGPSSTDTQYF
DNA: TGTGCCAGTAGTCAGGGACCTTCTAGCACAGATACGCAGTATTTT

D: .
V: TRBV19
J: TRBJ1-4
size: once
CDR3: CASSTGRPVQEKLFF
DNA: TGTGCCAGTAGCACGGGACGGCCGGTCCAGGAAAAACTGTTTTTT

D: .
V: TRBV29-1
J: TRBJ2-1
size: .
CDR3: CSVERDAYYNEQFF
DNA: TGCAGCGTTGAAAGGGACGCATATTACAATGAGCAGTTCTTC

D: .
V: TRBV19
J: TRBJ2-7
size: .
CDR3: CASSITASYEQYF
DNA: TGTGCCAGTAGTATAACAGCCTCCTACGAGCAGTACTTC

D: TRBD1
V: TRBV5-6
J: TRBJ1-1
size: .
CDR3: CASSAWTGWDTEAFF
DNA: TGTGCCAGCAGCGCTTGGACAGGGTGGGACACTGAAGCTTTCTTT

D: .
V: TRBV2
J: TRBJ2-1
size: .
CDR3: CASNLGNEQFF
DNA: TGTGCCAGCAATCTGGGGAATGAGCAGTTCTTC

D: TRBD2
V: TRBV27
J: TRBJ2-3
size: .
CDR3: CASTFSGSEMDTQYF
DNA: TGTGCCAGCACTTTTAGCGGGTCCGAAATGGATACGCAGTATTTT